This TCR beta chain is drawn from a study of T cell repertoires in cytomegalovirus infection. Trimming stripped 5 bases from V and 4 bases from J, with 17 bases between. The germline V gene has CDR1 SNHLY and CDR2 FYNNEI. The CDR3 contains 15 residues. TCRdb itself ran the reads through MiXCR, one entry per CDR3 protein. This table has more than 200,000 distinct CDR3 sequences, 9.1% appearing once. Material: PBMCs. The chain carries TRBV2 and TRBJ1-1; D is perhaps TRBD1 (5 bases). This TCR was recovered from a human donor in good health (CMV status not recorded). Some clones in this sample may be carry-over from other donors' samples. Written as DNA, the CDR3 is TGTGCCAGCAGTTATAGACAGATCCGAGGCACTGAAGCTTTCTTT. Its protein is CASSYRQIRGTEAFF.